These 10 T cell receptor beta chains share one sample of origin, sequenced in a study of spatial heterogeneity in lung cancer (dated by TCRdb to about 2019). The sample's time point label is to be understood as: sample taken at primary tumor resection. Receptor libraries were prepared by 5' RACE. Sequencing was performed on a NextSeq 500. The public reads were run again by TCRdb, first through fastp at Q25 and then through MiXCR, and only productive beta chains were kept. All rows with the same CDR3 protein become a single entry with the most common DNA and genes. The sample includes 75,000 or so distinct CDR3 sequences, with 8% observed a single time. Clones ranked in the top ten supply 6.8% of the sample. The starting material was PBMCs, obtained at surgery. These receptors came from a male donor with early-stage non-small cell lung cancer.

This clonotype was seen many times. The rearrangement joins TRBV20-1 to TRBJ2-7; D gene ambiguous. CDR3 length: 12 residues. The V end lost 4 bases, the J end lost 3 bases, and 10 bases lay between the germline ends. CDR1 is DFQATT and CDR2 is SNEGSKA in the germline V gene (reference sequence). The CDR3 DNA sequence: TGCAGTGCTACGGGTACTGGCTACGAGCAGTACTTC. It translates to CSATGTGYEQYF.

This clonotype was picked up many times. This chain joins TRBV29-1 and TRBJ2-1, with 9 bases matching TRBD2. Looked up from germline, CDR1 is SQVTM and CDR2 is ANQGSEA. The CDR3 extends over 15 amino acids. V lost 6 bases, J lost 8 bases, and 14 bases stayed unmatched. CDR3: CSVEGGGRVQHEQFF. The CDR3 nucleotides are TGCAGCGTCGAGGGTGGCGGGAGGGTTCAGCATGAGCAGTTCTTC.

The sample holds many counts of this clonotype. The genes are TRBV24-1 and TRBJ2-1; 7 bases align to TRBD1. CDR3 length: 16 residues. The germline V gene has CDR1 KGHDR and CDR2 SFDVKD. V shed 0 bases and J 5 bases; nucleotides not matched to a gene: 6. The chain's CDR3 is CATSDLPTGAHNEQFF. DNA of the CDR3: TGTGCCACCAGTGATTTGCCCACAGGGGCCCACAATGAGCAGTTCTTC.

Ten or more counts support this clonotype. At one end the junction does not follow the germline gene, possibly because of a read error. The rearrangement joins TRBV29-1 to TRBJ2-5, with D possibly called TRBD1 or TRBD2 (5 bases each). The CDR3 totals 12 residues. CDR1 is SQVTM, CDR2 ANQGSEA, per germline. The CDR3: CSVERDQETQYF. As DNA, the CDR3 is TGCAGCGTTGAACGGGACCAGGAGACCCAGTACTTC.

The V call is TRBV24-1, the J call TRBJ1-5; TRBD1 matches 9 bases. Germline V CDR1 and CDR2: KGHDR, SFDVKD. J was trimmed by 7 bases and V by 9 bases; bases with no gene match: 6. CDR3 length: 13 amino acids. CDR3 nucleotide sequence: TGTGCCACCCAACGGACAGGGGACCAGCCCCAGCATTTT. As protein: CATQRTGDQPQHF.

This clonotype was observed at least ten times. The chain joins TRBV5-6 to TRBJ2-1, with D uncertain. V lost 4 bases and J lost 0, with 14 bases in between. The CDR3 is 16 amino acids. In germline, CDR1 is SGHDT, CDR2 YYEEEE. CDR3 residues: CASSLGPTGSYNEQFF. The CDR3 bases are TGTGCCAGCAGCCTCGGCCCGACCGGCTCCTACAATGAGCAGTTCTTC.

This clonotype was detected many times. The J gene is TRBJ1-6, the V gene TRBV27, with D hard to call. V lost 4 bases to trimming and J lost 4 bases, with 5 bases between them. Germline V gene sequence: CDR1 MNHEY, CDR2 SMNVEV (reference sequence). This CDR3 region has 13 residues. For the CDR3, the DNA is TGTGCCAGCAGTTCCGGGTATAATTCACCCCTCCACTTT. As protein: CASSSGYNSPLHF.

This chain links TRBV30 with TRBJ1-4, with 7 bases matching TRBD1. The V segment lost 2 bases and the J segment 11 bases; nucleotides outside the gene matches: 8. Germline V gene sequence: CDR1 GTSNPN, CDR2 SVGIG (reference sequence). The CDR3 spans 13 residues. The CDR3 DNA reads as TGTGCCTGGAGTTCAGGGGGAGGTACGAAACTGTTTTTT. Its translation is CAWSSGGGTKLFF.

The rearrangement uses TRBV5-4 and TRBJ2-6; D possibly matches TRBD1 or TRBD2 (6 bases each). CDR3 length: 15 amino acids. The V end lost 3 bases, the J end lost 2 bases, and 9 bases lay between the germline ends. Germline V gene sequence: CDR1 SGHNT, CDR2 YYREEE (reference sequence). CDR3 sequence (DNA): TGTGCCAGCAGCTATGGGGGGCCTGGGGCCAACGTCCTGACTTTC. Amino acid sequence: CASSYGGPGANVLTF.

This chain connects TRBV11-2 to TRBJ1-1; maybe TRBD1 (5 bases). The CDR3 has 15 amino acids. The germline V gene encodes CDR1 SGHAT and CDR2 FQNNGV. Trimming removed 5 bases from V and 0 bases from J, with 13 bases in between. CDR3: CASSHGGHLNTEAFF. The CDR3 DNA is TGTGCCAGCAGCCATGGGGGTCACTTGAACACTGAAGCTTTCTTT.